The 23 T cell receptor beta chains in this list originate from one sample, sequenced in a study of blood T cell repertoires in COVID-19. Clones were sequenced by immunoSEQ multiplex PCR, and TCRdb holds only the in-frame ones, with some missing. The sample carries under 300,000 clones, about 86% recorded once. Input material: peripheral blood. All receptors come from a man aged 55-75 years with acute or convalescent COVID-19.

This clone has only one observation. This rearrangement joins TRBV27 to TRBJ2-7; 7 positions match TRBD2. V lost 6 bases, J lost 6 bases, and 11 bases stayed unmatched. Germline assignment: CDR1 MNHEY and CDR2 SMNVEV (reference sequence). The CDR3 is made up of 14 amino acids. CDR3 bases: TGTGCCAGCAGCCCCGGGGCGGGGAGGGGCGAGCAGTACTTC. It encodes CASSPGAGRGEQYF.

V usage is TRBV7-2 and J usage is TRBJ2-1, with TRBD1 matching 7 bases. This CDR3 has 18 amino acids. Germline V CDR1 and CDR2: SGHTA, FQGNSA. Losses at the gene ends were 4 bases for V and 0 bases for J; bases not matched to a gene: 12. In DNA, the CDR3 is TGTGCCAGCAGCTCCCATCTAGGGGGCTTCTCCTCCTACAATGAGCAGTTCTTC. Translation: CASSSHLGGFSSYNEQFF.

V usage is TRBV13 and J usage is TRBJ2-3, with D perhaps TRBD2 (6 bases). This CDR3 region has 14 residues. V gave up 4 bases and J gave up 6 bases, with 14 bases separating them. Germline V gene sequence: CDR1 PRHDT, CDR2 FYEKMQ (reference sequence). Here the CDR3 reads CASSSTSRVDTQYF. CDR3 nucleotide sequence: TGTGCCAGCAGCTCTACTAGCCGCGTCGATACGCAGTATTTT.

This clone was found a few times. The gene calls are TRBV19 and TRBJ1-1, with D possibly matching TRBD1 (6 bases). With 10 bases removed from V and 3 bases from J, the gap between germline ends came to 30 bases. The CDR3 has 18 amino acids. Germline CDR1 reads LNHDA; CDR2 reads SQIVND (reference sequence). The CDR3 spells CATEARAGEKFSYTEAFF. The CDR3 DNA is TGTGCCACCGAGGCAAGGGCAGGGGAAAAGTTCTCGTACACTGAAGCTTTCTTT. Complete variable domain (other parts from reference TRBV19 and TRBJ1-1): DGGITQSPKYLFRKEGQNVTLSCEQNLNHDAMYWYRQDPGQGLRLIYYSQIVNDFQKGDIAEGYSVSREKKESFPLTVTSAQKNPTAFYLCATEARAGEKFSYTEAFFGQGTRLTVV.

The chain employs TRBV28 and TRBJ1-2, with no clear D. Germline V gene sequence: CDR1 MDHEN, CDR2 SYDVKM. This CDR3 is built from 13 residues. V lost 8 bases and J lost 4, with 14 bases in between. The CDR3 here is CASLTRRSYGYTF. The CDR3 DNA reads TGTGCCAGCTTAACAAGGAGGTCCTATGGCTACACCTTC.

The V and J genes are TRBV7-6 and TRBJ2-6; D is possibly TRBD1 (6 bases). Trimming pared 1 base from V and 4 bases from J, leaving 11 bases between. Germline-derived CDR1 and CDR2 are SGHVS and FNYEAQ. The length of the CDR3 is 16 residues. This CDR3 is CASSLGFGGGANVLTF. For the CDR3, the DNA is TGTGCCAGCAGCTTAGGATTTGGGGGCGGGGCCAACGTCCTGACTTTC.

This chain links TRBV9 with TRBJ1-6; a possible D gene is TRBD1 (5 bases). The CDR3 length is 15 residues. The V gene's germline CDR1 is SGDLS and CDR2 YYNGEE. V lost 0 bases and J lost 6, with 10 bases in between. Written as DNA, the CDR3 is TGTGCCAGCAGCGTAGGGGGCAGTTTTAATTCACCCCTCCACTTT. This gives the protein CASSVGGSFNSPLHF.

The chain couples TRBV3-1 (or the pseudogene TRBV3-2) to TRBJ1-5, with 10 bases lining up with TRBD1. Germline V gene sequence: CDR1 LGHDT, CDR2 YNNKEL (reference sequence). J gave up 7 bases and V 6 bases, and 6 bases lay outside the gene matches. CDR3 length: 14 residues. CDR3 in amino acids: CASSPTGGLQPQHF. The CDR3 bases are TGTGCCAGCAGTCCGACAGGGGGCCTCCAGCCCCAGCATTTT.

This chain joins TRBV10-3 and TRBJ2-1, with 10 bases identical to TRBD2. Losses at the gene ends were 3 bases for V and 4 bases for J; bases not matched to a gene: 3. Germline V gives CDR1 ENHRY, CDR2 SYGVKD. The CDR3 length is 15 residues. The CDR3 nucleotides read TGTGCCATCAGTGACGAGCGGGAGGGGTACAATGAGCAGTTCTTC. It yields the protein CAISDEREGYNEQFF.

This clone was seen just once. The CDR3 DNA follows: TGCGCCAGCAGCCAAGAACAGGGGTGGGATGAAAAACTGTTTTTT. It specifies CASSQEQGWDEKLFF. The V call is TRBV4-3, the J call TRBJ1-4, with 7 nucleotides matching TRBD1. Trimming cost V 0 bases and J 6 bases; bases outside gene matches: 4. Germline CDR1 is LGHNA and CDR2 is YSLEER. CDR3 length: 15 amino acids.

This clone was seen a handful of times. The chain links TRBV28 to TRBJ1-2; the D is unclear. V was trimmed by 3 bases and J by 8 bases, leaving 13 bases between them. Germline V CDR1 and CDR2: MDHEN, SYDVKM. The CDR3 is 13 amino acids. This chain's CDR3 is CASSFMRDGGYTF. The CDR3 coding sequence is TGTGCCAGCAGTTTTATGAGGGATGGGGGCTACACCTTC.

The chain joins TRBV7-6 to TRBJ2-2; possible D gene TRBD1, 6 bases. Trimming removed 5 bases at V and 5 bases at J, with 12 bases between. The CDR3 length is 14 residues. The germline gives CDR1 SGHVS, CDR2 FNYEAQ. The DNA for the CDR3 is TGTGCCAGCAGCGTACAGGGTCATACCGGGGAGCTGTTTTTT. It is translated as CASSVQGHTGELFF.

The chain combines TRBV28 with TRBJ1-4; D ambiguous. Germline loops: CDR1 MDHEN, CDR2 SYDVKM. Trimming removed 8 bases at V and 3 bases at J, with 13 bases between. This CDR3 has 14 residues. Here the CDR3 DNA reads TGTGCCAGCCTCGCCCCGGGGTCTAATGAAAAACTGTTTTTT. Its protein is CASLAPGSNEKLFF.

The rearrangement joins TRBV7-3 to TRBJ2-7, with 7 bases that match TRBD1. The V gene's germline CDR1 is SGHTA and CDR2 FQGTGA. CDR3 size: 14 residues. The V segment lost 5 bases and the J segment 1 base; nucleotides outside the gene matches: 5. CDR3 DNA: TGTGCCAGCAGCCCCAAGGGACAGTCCTACGAGCAGTACTTC. This gives the protein CASSPKGQSYEQYF. Complete variable domain (other parts from reference TRBV7-3 and TRBJ2-7): GAGVSQTPSNKVTEKGKYVELRCDPISGHTALYWYRQSLGQGPEFLIYFQGTGAADDSGLPNDRFFAVRPEGSVSTLKIQRTERGDSAVYLCASSPKGQSYEQYFGPGTRLTVT.

This sequence joins TRBV2 and TRBJ1-5; D possibly corresponds to TRBD1 (6 bases). The CDR3 is 15 amino acids. V dropped 0 bases and J dropped 7 bases, with 13 bases sitting between them. Germline V lookup: CDR1 SNHLY, CDR2 FYNNEI. The CDR3 nucleotides are TGTGCCAGCAGTGAAGCGAGGGGGACCGTCCAGCCCCAGCATTTT. This translates into CASSEARGTVQPQHF.

This chain connects TRBV30 to TRBJ2-1, with TRBD2 identical over 15 bases. This CDR3 region has 17 residues. Trimming at V came to 2 bases and at J to 5 bases, leaving 7 bases not matched to a gene. Germline assignment: CDR1 GTSNPN and CDR2 SVGIG (reference sequence). The CDR3 is CAWSLWRTSGRDNEQFF. DNA for the CDR3: TGTGCCTGGAGTCTGTGGCGGACTAGCGGGAGGGACAATGAGCAGTTCTTC.

V and J are TRBV28 and TRBJ2-7, with a weak D call TRBD1 (6 bases). This CDR3 spans 13 amino acids. V was cut by 5 bases and J by 2 bases, with 10 bases left in between. CDR1 MDHEN and CDR2 SYDVKM come from the germline V gene. The CDR3 nucleotides are TGTGCCAGCAGTCTACAGGGCCCCTACGAGCAGTACTTC. The encoded protein is CASSLQGPYEQYF.

The chain recombines TRBV3-1 (or the pseudogene TRBV3-2) with TRBJ2-7, with TRBD1 matching 7 bases. In germline, CDR1 is LGHDT, CDR2 YNNKEL (reference sequence). V shed 4 bases and J 0 bases; nucleotides not matched to a gene: 18. The CDR3 length is 19 residues. In DNA form, the CDR3 reads TGTGCCAGCAGCCTGAAGGGGACAGATAACACCCGAGGCTCCTACGAGCAGTACTTC. Amino acids: CASSLKGTDNTRGSYEQYF.

The rearrangement uses TRBV7-9 and TRBJ2-5, with D perhaps TRBD2 (6 bases). V lost 1 base and J lost 5, with 20 bases in between. The CDR3 contains 17 residues. Germline V gene lookup returns CDR1 SEHNR and CDR2 FQNEAQ (reference sequence). In nucleotides, the CDR3 is TGTGCCAGCAGCTTAGGTGGGAGGCCGGATGGGATGGAGACCCAGTACTTC. Protein: CASSLGGRPDGMETQYF.

The V call is TRBV14, the J call TRBJ2-5; TRBD1 aligns across 8 bases. This CDR3 is 15 amino acids long. Germline CDR1 is SGHDN and CDR2 is FVKESK. V was pared by 4 bases and J by 5 bases, with 9 bases of the junction left unmatched. DNA of the CDR3: TGTGCCAGCAGCCCCTCCGGACAGGGAAGGGAGACCCAGTACTTC. Translating gives CASSPSGQGRETQYF.

This sequence joins TRBV5-1 and TRBJ1-4; perhaps TRBD1 as D (6 bases). This CDR3 contains 15 residues. CDR1 is SGHRS, CDR2 YFSETQ, per germline. V was trimmed by 1 base and J by 5 bases, leaving 12 bases between them. CDR3 sequence reads: CASSLRTDENEKLFF. For the CDR3, the DNA is TGCGCCAGCAGCTTGCGGACAGACGAAAATGAAAAACTGTTTTTT.

Only one count was recorded for this clone. The chain links TRBV28 to TRBJ2-5; 10 nucleotides line up with TRBD2. The germline V gene encodes CDR1 MDHEN and CDR2 SYDVKM. The V gene end was trimmed by 6 bases and the J gene end by 3 bases; junction bases not matched to a gene: 7. This CDR3 is 15 amino acids long. The CDR3 reads CASRRTSGLKETQYF. In DNA, the CDR3 is TGTGCCAGCAGGAGGACTAGCGGTTTAAAAGAGACCCAGTACTTC.

The chain links TRBV24-1 to TRBJ2-5; no clear D gene. The germline V gene encodes CDR1 KGHDR and CDR2 SFDVKD. This CDR3 spans 16 amino acids. Trimming left V 2 bases short and J 2 bases short, with 14 bases between. CDR3 coding DNA: TGTGCCACCAGTGATTCCGACTCGCCGATTCAAGAGACCCAGTACTTC. This sequence encodes CATSDSDSPIQETQYF.